Below, 26 T cell receptor beta chains from the same sample are listed, as sequenced in a study of blood T cell repertoires in COVID-19. Repertoires were generated with immunoSEQ multiplex PCR, while TCRdb's copy carries only in-frame clones and drops some. The sample consists of 76,000 or so clones, roughly 89% of them appearing once. The sequenced material came from peripheral blood. The receptors come from a man in his thirties or forties with acute or convalescent COVID-19.

The chain employs TRBV4-3 and TRBJ2-7; TRBD2 aligns across 7 bases. This CDR3 comprises 17 residues. V dropped 0 bases and J dropped 1; count of bases not matched to a gene: 9. Germline lookup yields CDR1 LGHNA and CDR2 YSLEER. For the CDR3, the DNA is TGCGCCAGCAGCCAAGATCTGGAGGGAGGGCCGTCCTACGAGCAGTACTTC. Its translation is CASSQDLEGGPSYEQYF.

The chain links TRBV4-1 to TRBJ2-1, with TRBD2 matching 7 bases. V was clipped by 4 bases and J by 6 bases; unmatched bases: 12. Germline CDR1 is MGHRA and CDR2 is YSYEKL. The CDR3 runs 16 residues. CDR3 DNA sequence: TGCGCCAGCAGCCTTGGGGAGGGTTATGGGGGCAATGAGCAGTTCTTC. Protein product: CASSLGEGYGGNEQFF.

CDR3 sequence (DNA): TGTGCCAGCAGCGCAATCTTGGGGGCGCAGGAAAAACTGTTTTTT. It encodes CASSAILGAQEKLFF. The chain joins TRBV11-1 to TRBJ1-4; TRBD1 might be the D (6 bases). With 5 bases removed from V and 8 bases from J, the gap between germline ends came to 18 bases. In germline, CDR1 is SGHAT, CDR2 FQDESV (reference sequence). The CDR3 contains 15 residues.

The J gene is TRBJ2-1, the V gene TRBV19; D unclear. The V gene's germline CDR1 is LNHDA and CDR2 SQIVND (reference sequence). V was pared by 3 bases and J by 6 bases, with 9 bases between. This CDR3 is 13 amino acids long. CDR3 nucleotide sequence: TGTGCCAGTAGTATTGGTCAGGTCAATGAGCAGTTCTTC. Its protein product is CASSIGQVNEQFF.

This rearrangement joins TRBV3-1 (or the pseudogene TRBV3-2) to TRBJ2-5; the D gene is possibly TRBD2 (5 bases). Trimming left V 0 bases short and J 4 bases short, with 15 bases between. This CDR3 comprises 16 residues. Germline-derived CDR1 and CDR2 are LGHDT and YNNKEL (reference sequence). The CDR3 DNA reads as TGTGCCAGCAGCCAAGAAAGTGTTCAGCTAGCAGAGACCCAGTACTTC. Its translation: CASSQESVQLAETQYF.

This chain uses TRBV6-5 with TRBJ1-1, with 7 bases lining up with TRBD1. V lost 6 bases to trimming and J lost 0 bases; unmatched junction nucleotides: 1. Per the germline V gene, CDR1 is MNHEY and CDR2 is SVGAGI. The CDR3 is made up of 13 amino acids. CDR3 sequence (DNA): TGTGCCAGCAGCAGGGGGATGAACACTGAAGCTTTCTTT. The encoded protein is CASSRGMNTEAFF.

This clone was detected a few times. J is TRBJ1-5 and V is TRBV15; 7 positions match TRBD1. V was clipped by 5 bases and J by 3 bases; unmatched bases: 4. CDR3 length: 14 amino acids. Germline V CDR1 and CDR2: LNHNV, YYDKDF (reference sequence). CDR3 coding DNA: TGTGCCACCAGCGCGGGGACAGACAATCAGCCCCAGCATTTT. Its translation: CATSAGTDNQPQHF.

This clone was recorded once. This CDR3 reads CASSLATGNYEQYF. The CDR3 bases are TGTGCCAGCAGCTTAGCGACAGGCAACTACGAGCAGTACTTC. The chain employs TRBV7-2 and TRBJ2-7; a possible D gene is TRBD1 (6 bases). The CDR3 runs 14 residues. Germline V CDR1 and CDR2: SGHTA, FQGNSA. V was cut by 0 bases and J by 3 bases, with 9 bases left in between.

This sequence joins TRBV6-5 and TRBJ2-3; 10 nucleotides line up with TRBD1. CDR3 size: 14 residues. The J segment lost 8 bases and the V segment lost 6 bases, leaving 8 bases of the junction unmatched. The germline gives CDR1 MNHEY, CDR2 SVGAGI. The chain's CDR3 is CASRRRDRGSTQYF. The CDR3 DNA follows: TGTGCCAGCAGACGCCGGGACAGGGGTTCTACGCAGTATTTT.

V and J are TRBV27 and TRBJ2-2; 9 bases line up with TRBD1. Germline values: CDR1 MNHEY, CDR2 SMNVEV (reference sequence). Trimming at V came to 5 bases and at J to 7 bases, leaving 5 bases not matched to a gene. The CDR3 covers 14 residues. The CDR3 DNA is TGTGCCAGCAGTAATACAGGGGGCGTCGGGGAGCTGTTTTTT. Translating gives CASSNTGGVGELFF.

This sequence joins TRBV6-5 and TRBJ2-7, with TRBD1 matching over 12 bases. CDR1 and CDR2 from the germline V gene are MNHEY and SVGAGI. V shed 6 bases and J 1 base; nucleotides not matched to a gene: 4. The length of the CDR3 is 15 residues. CDR3 loop: CASSRDRGLSYEQYF. As DNA, the CDR3 is TGTGCCAGCAGCCGGGACAGGGGGCTGTCCTACGAGCAGTACTTC.

This clone came up once. This chain links TRBV5-1 with TRBJ2-1; TRBD2 matches 7 bases. Germline loops: CDR1 SGHRS, CDR2 YFSETQ. The CDR3 has 13 residues. Losses at the gene ends were 4 bases for V and 8 bases for J; bases not matched to a gene: 6. In DNA form, the CDR3 reads TGCGCCAGCAGCGGCGGGAGTACGGATGAGCAGTTCTTC. Translation: CASSGGSTDEQFF.

This chain links TRBV30 with TRBJ1-4; 8 bases align to TRBD1. Germline CDR1 is GTSNPN and CDR2 is SVGIG (reference sequence). J gave up 7 bases and V 5 bases, and 6 bases lay outside the gene matches. The CDR3 consists of 13 residues. CDR3 nucleotide sequence: TGTGCCTGGGGGCGGACAGGGCGTGAAAAACTGTTTTTT. Residues: CAWGRTGREKLFF.

The chain employs TRBV28 and TRBJ1-2, with D possibly being TRBD1 (5 bases). CDR3 length: 15 residues. V lost 1 base, J lost 7 bases, and 16 bases lay in between. Germline V CDR1 and CDR2: MDHEN, SYDVKM. CDR3 nucleotide sequence: TGTGCCAGCAGTTTATCTGGGGGGTCCCGACCTGGCTACACCTTC. Protein: CASSLSGGSRPGYTF.

The chain has TRBV25-1 and TRBJ1-2; 10 nucleotides align to TRBD1. Germline assignment: CDR1 MGHDK and CDR2 SYGVNS. The CDR3 is 15 residues long. V trimming: 4 bases; J trimming: 5 bases; junction bases outside the gene matches: 7. Here the CDR3 DNA reads TGTGCCAGCAGTGGACAGGGGGCAGAGGGATATGGCTACACCTTC. Its translation: CASSGQGAEGYGYTF.

V gene TRBV6-5 combines with J gene TRBJ2-3; 11 bases agree with TRBD1. Germline CDR1 and CDR2: MNHEY and SVGAGI. The length of the CDR3 is 16 residues. V was pared by 3 bases and J by 6 bases, with 8 bases of the junction left unmatched. This chain's CDR3 is CASSYSGTGGPDTQYF. The CDR3 bases are TGTGCCAGCAGTTATTCCGGGACAGGGGGTCCGGATACGCAGTATTTT.

The chain is built from TRBV2 and TRBJ1-4; the D is unclear. Trimming left V 3 bases short and J 3 bases short, with 5 bases between. CDR3 length: 13 amino acids. Germline V lookup: CDR1 SNHLY, CDR2 FYNNEI. The CDR3 sequence: CASSDGSNEKLFF. CDR3 sequence (DNA): TGTGCCAGCAGTGACGGGTCTAATGAAAAACTGTTTTTT. The whole variable domain, filled in from reference TRBV2 and TRBJ1-4, reads EPEVTQTPSHQVTQMGQEVILRCVPISNHLYFYWYRQILGQKVEFLVSFYNNEISEKSEIFDDQFSVERPDGSNFTLKIRSTKLEDSAMYFCASSDGSNEKLFFGSGTQLSVL.

This chain links TRBV20-1 with TRBJ1-1; D gene unclear. With 4 bases removed from V and 8 bases from J, the gap between germline ends came to 11 bases. The CDR3 sequence is 11 residues long. Germline V lookup: CDR1 DFQATT, CDR2 SNEGSKA (reference sequence). The CDR3 protein is CSAIPTKEAFF. Written as DNA, the CDR3 is TGCAGTGCTATCCCTACCAAGGAAGCTTTCTTT.

The chain links TRBV10-2 to TRBJ1-4, with D unresolved. The CDR3 contains 15 residues. Per germline, CDR1 WSHSY and CDR2 SAAADI. The V end was cut by 2 bases, the J end by 0 bases, with 7 bases between. In DNA, the CDR3 is TGCGCCAGCAGTGAGGGCGGTACAACTAATGAAAAACTGTTTTTT. It specifies CASSEGGTTNEKLFF.

This clone has only a few counts. V is TRBV19 and J is TRBJ1-3; maybe TRBD1 (5 bases). The CDR3 has 14 amino acids. V was clipped by 10 bases and J by 2 bases, with 15 bases between them. From germline, CDR1 is LNHDA and CDR2 SQIVND (reference sequence). The CDR3: CATSLWGPGNTIYF. The CDR3, as DNA: TGTGCCACCTCCTTATGGGGCCCTGGAAACACCATATATTTT.

The table lists this clone with a few counts. This chain joins TRBV18 and TRBJ1-6; 7 bases map to TRBD1. Germline V gene lookup returns CDR1 KGHSH and CDR2 LQKENI. CDR3 length: 15 amino acids. V gave up 3 bases and J gave up 9 bases; unmatched junction bases: 8. The CDR3 sequence is CASSPRQGEASPLHF. CDR3 sequence (DNA): TGTGCCAGCTCACCTCGACAGGGTGAGGCTTCACCCCTCCACTTT.

The V gene is TRBV3-1 (or the pseudogene TRBV3-2), the J gene TRBJ2-3, with D perhaps TRBD1 (6 bases). The V and J ends lost 5 bases and 5 bases respectively, with 14 bases between them. The CDR3 consists of 14 residues. Germline V gene data show CDR1 as LGHDT and CDR2 as YNNKEL (reference sequence). DNA of the CDR3: TGTGCCAGCAGCGGCGACAGGAGTTTAGATACGCAGTATTTT. This encodes CASSGDRSLDTQYF.

V is TRBV28 and J is TRBJ1-5; the D gene is possibly TRBD1 (6 bases). Germline-derived CDR1 and CDR2 are MDHEN and SYDVKM. V dropped 5 bases and J dropped 7 bases, with 21 bases sitting between them. This CDR3 comprises 16 residues. Here the CDR3 DNA reads TGTGCCAGCAGTCCACTGGACAGCTTCAATGGCCAGCCCCAGCATTTT. Translation gives CASSPLDSFNGQPQHF.

The chain employs TRBV5-1 and TRBJ2-6, with D possibly being TRBD1 (6 bases). V lost 4 bases and J lost 4, with 12 bases in between. The germline V gene has CDR1 SGHRS and CDR2 YFSETQ. The CDR3 sequence is 15 residues long. This chain's CDR3 is CASSIQGTGANVLTF. As DNA, the CDR3 is TGCGCCAGCAGCATACAGGGTACCGGGGCCAACGTCCTGACTTTC.

This clone was seen a single time. The chain uses TRBV19 and TRBJ1-5; 8 bases are a match to TRBD1. The CDR3 runs to 15 residues. The germline V gene has CDR1 LNHDA and CDR2 SQIVND (reference sequence). The V and J ends lost 5 bases and 5 bases, in that order; junction bases with no gene match: 8. The CDR3 DNA reads as TGTGCCAGTAGTCTCCAGGGACAGGCCCATCAGCCCCAGCATTTT. As protein: CASSLQGQAHQPQHF.

The genes are TRBV28 and TRBJ2-4, with a possible D match to TRBD2 (5 bases). This CDR3 spans 14 amino acids. CDR1 is MDHEN, CDR2 SYDVKM, per germline. Trimming cost V 4 bases and J 8 bases, with 15 bases left between them. CDR3 coding DNA: TGTGCCAGCAGTTCGTCAAGAAGGAGGTACATTCAGTACTTC. It encodes CASSSSRRRYIQYF.